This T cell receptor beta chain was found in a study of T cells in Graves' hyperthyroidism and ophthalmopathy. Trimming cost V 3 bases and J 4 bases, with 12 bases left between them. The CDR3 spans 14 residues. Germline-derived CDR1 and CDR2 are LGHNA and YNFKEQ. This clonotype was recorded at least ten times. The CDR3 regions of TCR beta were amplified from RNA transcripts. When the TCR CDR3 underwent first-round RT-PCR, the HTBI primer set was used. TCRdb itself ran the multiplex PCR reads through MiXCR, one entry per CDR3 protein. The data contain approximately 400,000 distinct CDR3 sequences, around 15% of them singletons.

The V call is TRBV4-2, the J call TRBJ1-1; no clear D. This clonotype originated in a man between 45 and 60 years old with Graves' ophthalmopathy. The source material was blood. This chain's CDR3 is CASSQGTMSTEAFF. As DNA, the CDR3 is TGTGCCAGCAGCCAGGGTACGATGAGCACTGAAGCTTTCTTT.